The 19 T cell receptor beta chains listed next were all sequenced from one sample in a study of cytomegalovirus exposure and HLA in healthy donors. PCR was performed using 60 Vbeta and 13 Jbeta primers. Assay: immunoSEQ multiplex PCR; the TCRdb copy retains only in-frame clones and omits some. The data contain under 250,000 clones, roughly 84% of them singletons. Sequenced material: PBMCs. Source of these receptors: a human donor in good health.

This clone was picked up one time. The CDR3 protein is CASSEFSSYWSSGSREQYF. CDR3 coding DNA: TGTGCCAGCAGTGAATTCTCGAGTTATTGGAGTTCAGGGTCACGGGAGCAGTACTTC. The chain joins TRBV6-1 to TRBJ2-7, with D maybe TRBD1 (5 bases). Germline CDR1 is MNHNS and CDR2 is SASEGT. The V gene lost 2 bases and the J gene lost 7 bases, with 30 bases spanning the gap. The length of the CDR3 is 19 residues.

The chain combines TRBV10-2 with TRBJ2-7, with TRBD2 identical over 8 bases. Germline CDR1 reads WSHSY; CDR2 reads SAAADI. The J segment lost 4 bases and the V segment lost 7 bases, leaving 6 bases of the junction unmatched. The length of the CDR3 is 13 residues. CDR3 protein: CASKSGGPYEQYF. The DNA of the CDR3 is TGCGCCAGCAAAAGCGGGGGCCCATACGAGCAGTACTTC.

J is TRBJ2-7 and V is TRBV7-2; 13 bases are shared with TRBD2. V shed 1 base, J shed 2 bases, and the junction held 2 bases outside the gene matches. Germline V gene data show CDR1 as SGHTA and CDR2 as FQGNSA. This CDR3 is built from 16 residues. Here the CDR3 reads CASSLEGTSGTYEQYF. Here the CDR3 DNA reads TGTGCCAGCAGCTTAGAAGGGACTAGCGGGACCTACGAGCAGTACTTC.

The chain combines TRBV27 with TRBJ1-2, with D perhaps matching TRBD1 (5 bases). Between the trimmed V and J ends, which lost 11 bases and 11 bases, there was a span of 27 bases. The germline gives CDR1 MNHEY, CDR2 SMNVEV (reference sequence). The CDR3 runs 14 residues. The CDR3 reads CASRVDNGVGVYTF. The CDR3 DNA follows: TGTGCCTCCCGGGTGGACAACGGAGTGGGTGTGTACACCTTC.

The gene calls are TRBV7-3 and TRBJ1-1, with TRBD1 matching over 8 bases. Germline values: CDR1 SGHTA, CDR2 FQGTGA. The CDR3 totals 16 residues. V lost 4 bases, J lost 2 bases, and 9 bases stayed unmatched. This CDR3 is CASSSDGQGRNTEAFF. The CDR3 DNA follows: TGTGCCAGCAGCTCAGACGGACAGGGTAGAAACACTGAAGCTTTCTTT.

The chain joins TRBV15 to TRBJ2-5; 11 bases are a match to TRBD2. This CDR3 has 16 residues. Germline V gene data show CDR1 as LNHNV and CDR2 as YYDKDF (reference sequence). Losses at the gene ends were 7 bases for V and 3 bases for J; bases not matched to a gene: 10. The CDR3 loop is CATTSHPGLAEETQYF. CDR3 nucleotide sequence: TGTGCCACCACTAGTCATCCGGGACTAGCGGAAGAGACCCAGTACTTC. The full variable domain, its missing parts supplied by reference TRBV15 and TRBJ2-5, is DAMVIQNPRYQVTQFGKPVTLSCSQTLNHNVMYWYQQKSSQAPKLLFHYYDKDFNNEADTPDNFQSRRPNTSFCFLDIRSPGLGDTAMYLCATTSHPGLAEETQYFGPGTRLLVL.

In DNA form, the CDR3 reads TGTGCCAGTAGTCCGGGACAGGGGTTCGATGAGCAGTTCTTC. It encodes CASSPGQGFDEQFF. The chain couples TRBV19 to TRBJ2-1; 10 bases align to TRBD1. J was trimmed by 8 bases and V by 5 bases; bases with no gene match: 6. The germline CDR1 and CDR2 sequences are LNHDA and SQIVND (reference sequence). The CDR3 contains 14 residues.

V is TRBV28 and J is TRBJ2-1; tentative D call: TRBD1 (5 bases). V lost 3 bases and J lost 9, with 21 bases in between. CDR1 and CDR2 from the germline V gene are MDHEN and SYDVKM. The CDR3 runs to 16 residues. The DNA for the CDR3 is TGTGCCAGCAGTTTTAATCGCCTAGTCCCCCAGGGTGAGCAGTTCTTC. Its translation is CASSFNRLVPQGEQFF.

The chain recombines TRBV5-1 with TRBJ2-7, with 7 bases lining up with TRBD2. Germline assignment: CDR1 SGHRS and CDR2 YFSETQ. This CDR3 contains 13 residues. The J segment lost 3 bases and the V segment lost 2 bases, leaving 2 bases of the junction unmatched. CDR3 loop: CASSFERDYEQYF. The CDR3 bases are TGCGCCAGCAGCTTTGAGCGGGACTACGAGCAGTACTTC.

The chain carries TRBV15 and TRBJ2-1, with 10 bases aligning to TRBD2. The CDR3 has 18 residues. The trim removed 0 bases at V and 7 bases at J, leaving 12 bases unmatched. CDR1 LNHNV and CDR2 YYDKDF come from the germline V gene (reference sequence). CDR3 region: CATSRDVTGLAAPNEQFF. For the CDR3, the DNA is TGTGCCACCAGCAGAGATGTCACTGGACTAGCGGCCCCGAATGAGCAGTTCTTC.

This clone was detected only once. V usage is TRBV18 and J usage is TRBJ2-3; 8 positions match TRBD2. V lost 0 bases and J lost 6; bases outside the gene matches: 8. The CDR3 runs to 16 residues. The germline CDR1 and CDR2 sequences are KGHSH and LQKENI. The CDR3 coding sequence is TGTGCCAGCTCACCACCCGGCCTCGCGGGAGGCGATACGCAGTATTTT. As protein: CASSPPGLAGGDTQYF.

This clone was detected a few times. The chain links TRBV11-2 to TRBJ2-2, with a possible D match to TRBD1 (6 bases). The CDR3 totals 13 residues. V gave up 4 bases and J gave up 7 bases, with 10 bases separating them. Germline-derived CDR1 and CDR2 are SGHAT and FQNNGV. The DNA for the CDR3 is TGTGCCAGCAGCTCAAACAGGGACGGGGAGCTGTTTTTT. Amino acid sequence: CASSSNRDGELFF. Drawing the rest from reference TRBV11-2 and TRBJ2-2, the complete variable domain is EAGVAQSPRYKIIEKRQSVAFWCNPISGHATLYWYQQILGQGPKLLIQFQNNGVVDDSQLPKDRFSAERLKGVDSTLKIQPAKLEDSAVYLCASSSNRDGELFFGEGSRLTVL.

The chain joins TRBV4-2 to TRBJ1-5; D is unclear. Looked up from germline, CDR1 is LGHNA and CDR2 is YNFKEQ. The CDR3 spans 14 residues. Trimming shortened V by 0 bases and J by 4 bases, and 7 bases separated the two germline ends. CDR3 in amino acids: CASSQETGNQPQHF. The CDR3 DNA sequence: TGTGCCAGCAGCCAAGAGACGGGGAATCAGCCCCAGCATTTT.

The CDR3 DNA is TGTGCCAGCTCACCACCCTCTTTTAAGCTACAAGAGACCCAGTACTTC. Its protein is CASSPPSFKLQETQYF. The chain carries TRBV18 and TRBJ2-5, with D uncertain. The CDR3 spans 16 residues. Germline values: CDR1 KGHSH, CDR2 LQKENI. Deletions cut 0 bases from V and 2 bases from J, with 13 bases between.

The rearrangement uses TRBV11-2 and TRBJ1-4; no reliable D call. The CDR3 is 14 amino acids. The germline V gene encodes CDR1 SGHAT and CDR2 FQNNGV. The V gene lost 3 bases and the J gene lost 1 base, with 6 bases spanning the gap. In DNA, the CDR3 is TGTGCCAGCAGCTTCGGGATAACTAATGAAAAACTGTTTTTT. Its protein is CASSFGITNEKLFF.

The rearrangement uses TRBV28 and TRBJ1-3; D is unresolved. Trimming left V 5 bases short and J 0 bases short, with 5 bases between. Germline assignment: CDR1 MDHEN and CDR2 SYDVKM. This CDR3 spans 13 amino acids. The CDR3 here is CASSKYSGNTIYF. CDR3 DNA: TGTGCCAGCAGTAAATACTCTGGAAACACCATATATTTT. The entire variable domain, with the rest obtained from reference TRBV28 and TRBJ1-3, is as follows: DVKVTQSSRYLVKRTGEKVFLECVQDMDHENMFWYRQDPGLGLRLIYFSYDVKMKEKGDIPEGYSVSREKKERFSLILESASTNQTSMYLCASSKYSGNTIYFGEGSWLTVV.

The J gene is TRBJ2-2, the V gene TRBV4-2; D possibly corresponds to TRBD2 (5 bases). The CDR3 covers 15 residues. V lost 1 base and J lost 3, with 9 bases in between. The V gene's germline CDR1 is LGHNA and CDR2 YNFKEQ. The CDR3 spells CASSQAGRHTGELFF. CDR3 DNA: TGTGCCAGCAGCCAAGCGGGAAGGCACACCGGGGAGCTGTTTTTT.

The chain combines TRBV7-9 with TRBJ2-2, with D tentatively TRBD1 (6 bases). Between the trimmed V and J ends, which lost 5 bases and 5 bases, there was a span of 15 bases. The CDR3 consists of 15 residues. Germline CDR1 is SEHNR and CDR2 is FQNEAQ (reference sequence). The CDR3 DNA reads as TGTGCCAGCAGCCCCAGGGGAAGAGGGACCGGGGAGCTGTTTTTT. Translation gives CASSPRGRGTGELFF.

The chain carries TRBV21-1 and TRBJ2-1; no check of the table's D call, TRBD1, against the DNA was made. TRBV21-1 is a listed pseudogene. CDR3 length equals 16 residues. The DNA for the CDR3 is TGTGCCAGTTCGACTAAGGGGGAGATTCCCCACAATGAGCAGTTCTTC. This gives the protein CASSTKGEIPHNEQFF.